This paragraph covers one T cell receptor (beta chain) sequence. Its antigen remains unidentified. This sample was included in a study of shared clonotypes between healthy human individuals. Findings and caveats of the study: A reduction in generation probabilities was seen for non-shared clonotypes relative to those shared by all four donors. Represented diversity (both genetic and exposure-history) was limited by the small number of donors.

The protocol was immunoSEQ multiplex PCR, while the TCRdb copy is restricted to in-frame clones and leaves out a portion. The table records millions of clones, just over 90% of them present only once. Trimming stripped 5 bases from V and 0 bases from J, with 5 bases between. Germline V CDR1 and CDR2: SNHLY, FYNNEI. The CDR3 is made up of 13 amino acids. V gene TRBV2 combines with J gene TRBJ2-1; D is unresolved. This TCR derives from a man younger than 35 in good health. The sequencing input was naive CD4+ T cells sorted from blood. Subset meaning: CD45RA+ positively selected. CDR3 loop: CASSTVSYNEQFF. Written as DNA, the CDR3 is TGTGCCAGCAGTACGGTCTCCTACAATGAGCAGTTCTTC.